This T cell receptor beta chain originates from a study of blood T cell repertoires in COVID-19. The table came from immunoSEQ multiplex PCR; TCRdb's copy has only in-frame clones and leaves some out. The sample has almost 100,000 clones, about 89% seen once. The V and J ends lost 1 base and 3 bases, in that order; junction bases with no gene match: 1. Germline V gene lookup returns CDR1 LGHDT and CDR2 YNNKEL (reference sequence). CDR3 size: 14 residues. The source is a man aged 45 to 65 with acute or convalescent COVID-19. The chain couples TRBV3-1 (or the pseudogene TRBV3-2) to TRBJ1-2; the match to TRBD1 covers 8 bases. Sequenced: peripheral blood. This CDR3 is CASSQVTGDYGYTF. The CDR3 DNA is TGTGCCAGCAGCCAAGTGACAGGGGACTATGGCTACACCTTC.